Below are 31 T cell receptor beta chains sequenced from a single sample in a study of cytomegalovirus exposure and HLA in healthy donors. PCR involved 60 Vbeta and 13 Jbeta primers. Some clones are missing from TCRdb's copy, which holds only in-frame ones; the method was immunoSEQ multiplex PCR. This sample carries 150,000 to 200,000 clones, about 63% of them seen once, and the ten largest clones take around 3%. Sequencing was performed on PBMCs. These receptor sequences come from a woman aged 40 to 50 in good health and CMV-seropositive.

This chain connects TRBV19 to TRBJ1-5, with TRBD1 matching over 7 bases. From germline, CDR1 is LNHDA and CDR2 SQIVND (reference sequence). V was pared by 10 bases and J by 2 bases, with 5 bases of the junction left unmatched. The CDR3 spans 13 residues. The CDR3 protein is CAISDRGNQPQHF. In DNA form, the CDR3 reads TGTGCCATCTCCGACAGGGGCAATCAGCCCCAGCATTTT.

The gene calls are TRBV2 and TRBJ2-5; D may be TRBD2 (5 bases). The length of the CDR3 is 14 residues. Germline values: CDR1 SNHLY, CDR2 FYNNEI. Deletions cut 8 bases from V and 5 bases from J, with 18 bases between. CDR3 coding DNA: TGTGCCAGCGTTAGGACTGGAGAAGGGGAGACCCAGTACTTC. This translates into CASVRTGEGETQYF.

This chain joins TRBV27 and TRBJ2-5, with 8 bases identical to TRBD1. The CDR3 is 16 residues long. V shed 2 bases and J 4 bases; nucleotides not matched to a gene: 9. Germline V gene lookup returns CDR1 MNHEY and CDR2 SMNVEV (reference sequence). In DNA form, the CDR3 reads TGTGCCAGCAGTTTAGAGGGAGACAGGGGAGGAGAGACCCAGTACTTC. It translates to CASSLEGDRGGETQYF.

This clone was detected a few times. V and J are TRBV19 and TRBJ1-1; weak D call: TRBD1 (6 bases). V gave up 4 bases and J gave up 6 bases, with 27 bases separating them. Germline V gene lookup returns CDR1 LNHDA and CDR2 SQIVND (reference sequence). The CDR3 is 18 residues long. CDR3 region: CASSSAQGNPDPYAEAFF. DNA for the CDR3: TGTGCCAGTAGTAGTGCGCAGGGGAACCCCGATCCGTACGCTGAAGCTTTCTTT.

This clone was observed a few times. This chain links TRBV6-5 with TRBJ2-7, with 11 bases matching TRBD2. J gave up 6 bases and V 2 bases, and 6 bases lay outside the gene matches. Germline V gives CDR1 MNHEY, CDR2 SVGAGI. The CDR3 consists of 15 residues. CDR3 loop: CASSYETSGVGEQYF. DNA for the CDR3: TGTGCCAGCAGTTACGAGACTAGCGGGGTGGGCGAGCAGTACTTC.

The genes are TRBV18 and TRBJ1-2; a possible D gene is TRBD1 (5 bases). This CDR3 is built from 13 residues. V lost 9 bases and J 3 bases, leaving 14 bases between the germline ends. Germline V CDR1 and CDR2: KGHSH, LQKENI. The CDR3 region is CASSGREDYGYTF. The DNA of the CDR3 is TGTGCCAGTTCAGGCAGGGAGGACTATGGCTACACCTTC.

Comment on this clone: The junction departs from the called germline gene at one end, perhaps through a read error. The chain links TRBV7-9 to TRBJ2-5, with no clear D. The CDR3 length is 12 residues. Germline V gene data show CDR1 as SEHNR and CDR2 as FQNEAQ (reference sequence). In DNA, the CDR3 is TGTTCCAGCAGCCCAGACCAAGAGACCCAGTACTTC. It encodes CSSSPDQETQYF.

As regards this clone: Mismatch with germline at one junction end may stem from a read error. The gene calls are TRBV9 and TRBJ1-6; no firm D call. The CDR3 sequence is 14 residues long. The V gene's germline CDR1 is SGDLS and CDR2 YYNGEE. This CDR3 reads CASGVDLGNSPLHF. CDR3 bases: TGTGCCAGCGGCGTAGATCTCGGTAATTCACCCCTCCACTTT.

The chain employs TRBV4-1 and TRBJ1-1; possible D gene TRBD1, 5 bases. Trimming left V 1 base short and J 5 bases short, with 14 bases between. Germline CDR1 is MGHRA and CDR2 is YSYEKL. The CDR3 sequence is 15 residues long. CDR3 loop: CASSQVSQGGTEAFF. Written as DNA, the CDR3 is TGCGCCAGCAGCCAAGTTAGTCAGGGAGGGACTGAAGCTTTCTTT.

The chain carries TRBV15 and TRBJ1-1, with D maybe TRBD1 (6 bases). Trimming removed 5 bases from V and 6 bases from J, with 10 bases in between. Germline V CDR1 and CDR2: LNHNV, YYDKDF (reference sequence). The CDR3 spans 12 residues. The CDR3 coding sequence is TGTGCCACCAGCCCAGGGGTAGCTGAAGCTTTCTTT. Its translation is CATSPGVAEAFF.

This CDR3 is CASSIEGYGNQPQHF. CDR3 sequence (DNA): TGTGCCAGTAGTATTGAGGGCTACGGAAATCAGCCCCAGCATTTT. The chain is built from TRBV19 and TRBJ1-5; the D is unclear. V lost 3 bases and J lost 4, with 13 bases in between. This CDR3 spans 15 amino acids. Germline V gene lookup returns CDR1 LNHDA and CDR2 SQIVND (reference sequence).

The CDR3 here is CASSPPVLAGYNEQFF. CDR3 coding DNA: TGTGCCAGCTCACCACCGGTCCTAGCGGGGTACAATGAGCAGTTCTTC. The chain recombines TRBV18 with TRBJ2-1; 9 bases line up with TRBD2. J lost 4 bases, V lost 0 bases, and 4 bases had no gene match. The CDR3 spans 16 residues. Germline assignment: CDR1 KGHSH and CDR2 LQKENI.

This clone was counted a few times. V and J are TRBV5-1 and TRBJ2-7; 7 bases fit TRBD2. Germline V lookup: CDR1 SGHRS, CDR2 YFSETQ. This CDR3 contains 15 residues. Trimming removed 5 bases from V and 5 bases from J; junction bases left unmatched: 13. As DNA, the CDR3 is TGCGCCAGCAGGGCGACCGGGACTATGAGCGACGAGCAGTACTTC. Amino acids: CASRATGTMSDEQYF.

The chain combines TRBV27 with TRBJ2-7; D might be TRBD1 (5 bases). The length of the CDR3 is 14 residues. Trimming removed 2 bases from V and 3 bases from J, with 11 bases in between. Looked up from germline, CDR1 is MNHEY and CDR2 is SMNVEV (reference sequence). In nucleotides, the CDR3 is TGTGCCAGCAGTTTAGGGCAGGGATTCTACGAGCAGTACTTC. Translating gives CASSLGQGFYEQYF.

The rearrangement uses TRBV7-8 and TRBJ2-1, with a possible D match to TRBD2 (5 bases). Germline V lookup: CDR1 SGHVS, CDR2 FQNEAQ. The CDR3 totals 15 residues. Trimming removed 3 bases from V and 3 bases from J, with 12 bases in between. This CDR3 is CASSLGAGLYNEQFF. The CDR3 DNA follows: TGTGCCAGCAGCTTGGGTGCGGGCCTCTACAATGAGCAGTTCTTC. Variable domain in full (rest from reference TRBV7-8 and TRBJ2-1): GAGVSQSPRYKVAKRGQDVALRCDPISGHVSLFWYQQALGQGPEFLTYFQNEAQLDKSGLPSDRFFAERPEGSVSTLKIQRTQQEDSAVYLCASSLGAGLYNEQFFGPGTRLTVL.

This sequence joins TRBV11-2 and TRBJ1-1, with D tentatively TRBD1 (6 bases). The CDR3 is 14 residues long. The ends were cut back, 3 bases at V and 3 bases at J, with 11 bases in the middle. CDR1 and CDR2 (germline): SGHAT, FQNNGV. CDR3 region: CASSLSGTHTEAFF. The CDR3 nucleotides are TGTGCCAGCAGCTTGTCCGGGACACACACTGAAGCTTTCTTT.

The chain couples TRBV7-2 to TRBJ1-2; D is undetermined. In germline, CDR1 is SGHTA, CDR2 FQGNSA. This CDR3 has 12 amino acids. V was clipped by 2 bases and J by 7 bases, with 8 bases between them. Here the CDR3 reads CASSLLGSGYTF. In nucleotides, the CDR3 is TGTGCCAGCAGCTTATTGGGCTCTGGCTACACCTTC.

CDR3 coding DNA: TGTGCCAGCAGCGGTACGGGTAAGGAGCAGTACTTC. Translated, it gives CASSGTGKEQYF. The J gene is TRBJ2-7, the V gene TRBV9; D ambiguous. The CDR3 totals 12 residues. Germline loops: CDR1 SGDLS, CDR2 YYNGEE. V was pared by 3 bases and J by 7 bases, with 11 bases between.

The table lists this clone with a few counts. This chain links TRBV5-1 with TRBJ1-1, with D perhaps matching TRBD1 (6 bases). Germline CDR1 reads SGHRS; CDR2 reads YFSETQ. This CDR3 region has 14 residues. Trimming left V 0 bases short and J 5 bases short, with 11 bases between. The CDR3 bases are TGCGCCAGCAGCTTGGTACAGGGTAAGACTGAAGCTTTCTTT. Residues: CASSLVQGKTEAFF.

The chain links TRBV6-5 to TRBJ2-3; 10 bases map to TRBD2. V lost 8 bases to trimming and J lost 4 bases; unmatched junction nucleotides: 9. Germline CDR1 reads MNHEY; CDR2 reads SVGAGI. The CDR3 totals 15 residues. CDR3 in amino acids: CASGISGGGPDTQYF. The CDR3 DNA reads as TGTGCCAGCGGGATAAGCGGGGGGGGCCCAGATACGCAGTATTTT.

This clone was found a few times. The chain has TRBV28 and TRBJ2-7; maybe TRBD1 (5 bases). The CDR3 is made up of 15 amino acids. Trimming took off 6 bases at V and 0 bases at J, with 15 bases between the two ends. Germline V gives CDR1 MDHEN, CDR2 SYDVKM. The CDR3 spells CASSRGHSSSYEQYF. The CDR3 bases are TGTGCCAGCAGCCGCGGACACTCGAGCTCCTACGAGCAGTACTTC.

This chain links TRBV18 with TRBJ2-2; D might be TRBD2 (5 bases). This CDR3 has 16 residues. Germline CDR1 KGHSH, CDR2 LQKENI. Trimming removed 3 bases at V and 0 bases at J, with 11 bases between. The CDR3 nucleotides read TGTGCCAGCTCACCCGAGAGGGCTGCGAACACCGGGGAGCTGTTTTTT. Encoded protein: CASSPERAANTGELFF.

The chain employs TRBV6-1 and TRBJ2-7; D gene unclear. The ends were cut back, 2 bases at V and 0 bases at J, with 11 bases in the middle. CDR1 MNHNS and CDR2 SASEGT come from the germline V gene. The length of the CDR3 is 15 residues. The CDR3 sequence: CASSERLLSSYEQYF. CDR3 nucleotides: TGTGCCAGCAGTGAAAGACTCCTATCCTCCTACGAGCAGTACTTC.

This chain links TRBV6-5 with TRBJ2-3, with TRBD1 matching over 8 bases. CDR1 and CDR2 (germline): MNHEY, SVGAGI. The J segment lost 3 bases and the V segment lost 4 bases, leaving 3 bases of the junction unmatched. The CDR3 totals 14 residues. The DNA of the CDR3 is TGTGCCAGCAGTTCAAGGACAGGGACAGATACGCAGTATTTT. Encoded protein: CASSSRTGTDTQYF.

The chain combines TRBV25-1 with TRBJ2-7; 9 bases line up with TRBD1. The CDR3 runs to 16 residues. Germline-derived CDR1 and CDR2 are MGHDK and SYGVNS. V shed 0 bases, J shed 3 bases, and the junction held 6 bases outside the gene matches. The CDR3 loop is CASSEYSGTGSYEQYF. As DNA, the CDR3 is TGTGCCAGCAGTGAATATTCGGGGACAGGGAGCTACGAGCAGTACTTC.

This sequence joins TRBV19 and TRBJ1-5; possibly TRBD1 for D (5 bases). V was trimmed by 6 bases and J by 4 bases, leaving 13 bases between them. The CDR3 is 14 residues long. From germline, CDR1 is LNHDA and CDR2 SQIVND (reference sequence). The CDR3 reads CASSATGGNQPQHF. CDR3 nucleotide sequence: TGTGCCAGTAGCGCTACAGGAGGGAATCAGCCCCAGCATTTT. Full variable domain (rest looked up from reference TRBV19 and TRBJ1-5): DGGITQSPKYLFRKEGQNVTLSCEQNLNHDAMYWYRQDPGQGLRLIYYSQIVNDFQKGDIAEGYSVSREKKESFPLTVTSAQKNPTAFYLCASSATGGNQPQHFGDGTRLSIL.

There are a few counts of this clone. The chain couples TRBV2 to TRBJ1-4; 9 bases are shared with TRBD1. Trimming cost V 7 bases and J 8 bases; bases outside gene matches: 8. The CDR3 extends over 14 amino acids. CDR1 and CDR2 from the germline V gene are SNHLY and FYNNEI. The CDR3 DNA reads TGTGCCAGCACCCCGGGGACAGGGATCGAAAAACTGTTTTTT. Residues: CASTPGTGIEKLFF. Using reference TRBV2 and TRBJ1-4 for the parts outside the CDR3, the full variable domain is EPEVTQTPSHQVTQMGQEVILRCVPISNHLYFYWYRQILGQKVEFLVSFYNNEISEKSEIFDDQFSVERPDGSNFTLKIRSTKLEDSAMYFCASTPGTGIEKLFFGSGTQLSVL.

This chain joins TRBV11-2 and TRBJ2-2, with D possibly TRBD1 on 6 matching bases. The CDR3 runs 14 residues. The V end was cut by 3 bases, the J end by 6 bases, with 11 bases between. Germline V gene sequence: CDR1 SGHAT, CDR2 FQNNGV. CDR3 region: CASSLGAGAGELFF. DNA of the CDR3: TGTGCCAGCAGCTTGGGGGCGGGCGCCGGGGAGCTGTTTTTT.

The chain carries TRBV11-3 and TRBJ2-5, with D unresolved. The CDR3 totals 13 residues. V was trimmed by 5 bases and J by 2 bases, leaving 9 bases between them. The germline V gene has CDR1 SGHNT and CDR2 YENEEA. The CDR3 sequence is CASSDDFQETQYF. In nucleotides, the CDR3 is TGTGCCAGCAGCGACGACTTTCAAGAGACCCAGTACTTC.

The gene calls are TRBV28 and TRBJ2-7; weak D call: TRBD1 (6 bases). The CDR3 is made up of 15 amino acids. Germline V gene lookup returns CDR1 MDHEN and CDR2 SYDVKM. V was trimmed by 5 bases and J by 2 bases, leaving 16 bases between them. In DNA, the CDR3 is TGTGCCAGCAGTCGCGGAAGTGACAGGACCTACGAGCAGTACTTC. Translation: CASSRGSDRTYEQYF.

The table lists this clone with a count of one. The CDR3 DNA reads TGTGCCAGCAGCCCAGGGACTAGGAAACACGAGCAGTACTTC. This gives the protein CASSPGTRKHEQYF. This chain connects TRBV7-2 to TRBJ2-5, with TRBD2 matching 8 bases. Near its end, the DNA agrees better with TRBJ2-7, so the J call may be wrong. Germline CDR1 reads SGHTA; CDR2 reads FQGNSA. The CDR3 totals 14 residues.